The 21 T cell receptor beta chains reported below all come from one sample, sequenced in a study of shared clonotypes between healthy human individuals. The data were produced by immunoSEQ multiplex PCR, yet TCRdb's version contains in-frame clones alone and is incomplete. The sample records hundreds of thousands of clones, around nine tenths being singletons. What was sequenced was memory CD8+ T cells sorted from blood. The subset: CD45RO+ cells pooled with CCR7-negative TemRA cells. Source of these receptors: a man between 18 and 35 years old in good health.

The genes are TRBV19 and TRBJ1-1; the D gene is possibly TRBD1 (5 bases). V lost 7 bases and J lost 1, with 13 bases in between. The length of the CDR3 is 14 residues. In germline, CDR1 is LNHDA, CDR2 SQIVND (reference sequence). As DNA, the CDR3 is TGTGCCAGTATAATGGGGGTCGGGAACACTGAAGCTTTCTTT. It is translated as CASIMGVGNTEAFF. Full variable domain (outside the CDR3, taken from reference TRBV19 and TRBJ1-1): DGGITQSPKYLFRKEGQNVTLSCEQNLNHDAMYWYRQDPGQGLRLIYYSQIVNDFQKGDIAEGYSVSREKKESFPLTVTSAQKNPTAFYLCASIMGVGNTEAFFGQGTRLTVV.

This clone showed up just once. The chain is built from TRBV21-1 and TRBJ2-1; the table's D call TRBD2 went unverified against the DNA. TRBV21-1 is a known pseudogene. The CDR3 is 16 amino acids. CDR3 in DNA: TGTGCCAGCAGCAAAGAAAGGCGGGAGTGGTACAATGAGCAGTTCTTC. This gives the protein CASSKERREWYNEQFF.

The chain recombines TRBV5-4 with TRBJ2-6; TRBD1 agrees at 11 bases. Per germline, CDR1 SGHNT and CDR2 YYREEE (reference sequence). The CDR3 covers 17 residues. The V segment lost 6 bases and the J segment 2 bases; nucleotides outside the gene matches: 7. The CDR3 is CASTTWTGGAGANVLTF. DNA of the CDR3: TGTGCCAGCACCACCTGGACAGGGGGCGCTGGGGCCAACGTCCTGACTTTC.

V usage is TRBV28 and J usage is TRBJ2-7, with 9 bases aligning to TRBD1. The length of the CDR3 is 18 residues. With 3 bases clipped from V and 2 bases from J, the junction kept 14 bases outside the gene matches. CDR1 MDHEN and CDR2 SYDVKM come from the germline V gene. The CDR3, as DNA: TGTGCCAGCAGTTTGTACCTTCTCCGGGACAGGGTAACCTACGAGCAGTACTTC. It translates to CASSLYLLRDRVTYEQYF. Full variable domain (missing parts from reference TRBV28 and TRBJ2-7): DVKVTQSSRYLVKRTGEKVFLECVQDMDHENMFWYRQDPGLGLRLIYFSYDVKMKEKGDIPEGYSVSREKKERFSLILESASTNQTSMYLCASSLYLLRDRVTYEQYFGPGTRLTVT.

The J gene is TRBJ1-2, the V gene TRBV7-2; TRBD1 is a possible D gene (6 bases). Germline V gene data show CDR1 as SGHTA and CDR2 as FQGNSA. This CDR3 contains 13 residues. V was pared by 5 bases and J by 11 bases, with 18 bases between. The CDR3 region is CASSSDRRRSYTF. The CDR3 DNA follows: TGTGCCAGCAGCAGCGACAGGCGTCGTTCTTACACCTTC.

This clone was counted a single time. The gene calls are TRBV27 and TRBJ2-5, with a possible D match to TRBD2 (6 bases). This CDR3 region has 13 residues. V lost 5 bases, J lost 9 bases, and 16 bases lay in between. Germline CDR1 and CDR2: MNHEY and SMNVEV (reference sequence). The CDR3 here is CASSPGLSVAQYF. The CDR3 nucleotides are TGTGCCAGCAGTCCGGGACTGAGTGTGGCCCAGTACTTC.

The CDR3 sequence is CASRPGTTTGELFF. CDR3 DNA: TGTGCCAGCAGGCCCGGGACAACCACCGGGGAGCTGTTTTTT. The gene calls are TRBV5-6 and TRBJ2-2, with a weak D call TRBD1 (6 bases). Germline V gene data show CDR1 as SGHDT and CDR2 as YYEEEE. The ends were cut back, 5 bases at V and 4 bases at J, with 12 bases in the middle. This CDR3 spans 14 amino acids.

The chain is built from TRBV29-1 and TRBJ2-2; a weak D match, TRBD1 (5 bases). Per the germline V gene, CDR1 is SQVTM and CDR2 is ANQGSEA. The CDR3 runs 14 residues. The V end was cut by 3 bases, the J end by 1 base, with 9 bases between. The CDR3 spells CSVEKGWNTGELFF. Written as DNA, the CDR3 is TGCAGCGTTGAGAAGGGGTGGAACACCGGGGAGCTGTTTTTT.

The chain recombines TRBV11-2 with TRBJ1-6; D perhaps matches TRBD1 (5 bases). This CDR3 spans 17 amino acids. V shed 4 bases and J shed 7 bases, with 20 bases lying between them. Germline lookup yields CDR1 SGHAT and CDR2 FQNNGV. The CDR3 coding sequence is TGTGCCAGCAGCTCTTATTACGGGACGGACACAAATTCACCCCTCCACTTT. Translated: CASSSYYGTDTNSPLHF. Filled out from reference TRBV11-2 and TRBJ1-6, the complete variable domain reads EAGVAQSPRYKIIEKRQSVAFWCNPISGHATLYWYQQILGQGPKLLIQFQNNGVVDDSQLPKDRFSAERLKGVDSTLKIQPAKLEDSAVYLCASSSYYGTDTNSPLHFGNGTRLTVT.

The V and J genes are TRBV6-1 and TRBJ1-3, with a weak D call TRBD1 (5 bases). Deletions cut 2 bases from V and 0 bases from J, with 14 bases between. There are 17 residues in the CDR3. Germline-derived CDR1 and CDR2 are MNHNS and SASEGT. This CDR3 is CASSERNGARSGNTIYF. As DNA, the CDR3 is TGTGCCAGCAGTGAAAGGAACGGGGCCCGCTCTGGAAACACCATATATTTT.

This clone was picked up a small number of times. The J gene is TRBJ2-3, the V gene TRBV6-1, with 10 positions matching TRBD2. The germline V gene encodes CDR1 MNHNS and CDR2 SASEGT. The V segment lost 2 bases and the J segment 3 bases; nucleotides outside the gene matches: 14. There are 19 residues in the CDR3. The chain's CDR3 is CASSETASGSIFQTDTQYF. DNA of the CDR3: TGTGCCAGCAGTGAAACGGCTAGCGGGAGTATATTTCAGACAGATACGCAGTATTTT.

The V and J genes are TRBV27 and TRBJ1-5; 8 nucleotides agree with TRBD1. This CDR3 has 14 residues. Germline trimming cut 3 bases from V and 5 bases from J; bases unmatched to any gene: 3. Germline lookup yields CDR1 MNHEY and CDR2 SMNVEV (reference sequence). CDR3 loop: CASSFGQGYQPQHF. The CDR3 coding sequence is TGTGCCAGCAGTTTTGGACAGGGCTATCAGCCCCAGCATTTT.

The sample holds one count of this clone. The chain recombines TRBV7-8 with TRBJ1-6, with no clear D. The CDR3 has 15 amino acids. Trimming shortened V by 0 bases and J by 6 bases, and 9 bases separated the two germline ends. Germline V gives CDR1 SGHVS, CDR2 FQNEAQ. This CDR3 reads CASSLAATINSPLHF. CDR3 DNA sequence: TGTGCCAGCAGCTTAGCGGCGACAATTAATTCACCCCTCCACTTT.

Points on this clone: Its ends do not fully match the called genes, so a read error is possible. The chain couples TRBV27 to TRBJ1-1, with a possible D match to TRBD1 (5 bases). Looked up from germline, CDR1 is MNHEY and CDR2 is SMNVEV (reference sequence). There are 16 residues in the CDR3. The CDR3 sequence: CASSSLLRGLGPELIF. The DNA for the CDR3 is TGTGCCAGCAGTTCGTTATTACGGGGCCTTGGCCCAGAGCTGATCTTT.

This rearrangement joins TRBV6-1 to TRBJ1-1, with unresolved D. Germline V CDR1 and CDR2: MNHNS, SASEGT. The CDR3 runs 14 residues. The germline V and J ends were trimmed by 11 bases and 0 bases, with 16 bases remaining between them. CDR3 residues: CARTSLAMNTEAFF. As DNA, the CDR3 is TGTGCCCGTACCAGTTTGGCCATGAACACTGAAGCTTTCTTT.

The chain links TRBV27 to TRBJ2-1, with D possibly being TRBD2 (6 bases). The V end lost 6 bases, the J end lost 0 bases, and 12 bases lay between the germline ends. CDR3 size: 15 residues. CDR1 and CDR2 (germline): MNHEY, SMNVEV (reference sequence). The CDR3 DNA follows: TGTGCCAGCAGACTGGAGGGGAGCTCCTACAATGAGCAGTTCTTC. Its protein product is CASRLEGSSYNEQFF.

The chain couples TRBV6-5 to TRBJ2-1, with 8 bases lining up with TRBD2. V shed 11 bases and J 5 bases; nucleotides not matched to a gene: 5. This CDR3 region has 12 residues. Germline V CDR1 and CDR2: MNHEY, SVGAGI. CDR3 loop: CACTSGNNEQFF. CDR3 in DNA: TGTGCCTGCACTAGCGGAAACAATGAGCAGTTCTTC.

The chain joins TRBV30 to TRBJ2-3; possible D gene TRBD1, 8 bases. Trimming pared 5 bases from V and 13 bases from J, leaving 16 bases between. CDR3 length equals 11 residues. The germline gives CDR1 GTSNPN, CDR2 SVGIG (reference sequence). For the CDR3, the DNA is TGTGCCTGGGTGAGGACAGGGACTAAGTATTTT. Translation gives CAWVRTGTKYF.

V and J are TRBV27 and TRBJ2-7; D is possibly TRBD2 (7 bases). Germline CDR1 MNHEY, CDR2 SMNVEV (reference sequence). V dropped 2 bases and J dropped 13 bases, with 15 bases sitting between them. The CDR3 contains 12 residues. The CDR3 here is CASSLPRGAVYF. Here the CDR3 DNA reads TGTGCCAGCAGTTTACCCCGGGGGGCCGTTTACTTC.

The chain uses TRBV27 and TRBJ1-1; TRBD1 is a possible D gene (5 bases). The germline gives CDR1 MNHEY, CDR2 SMNVEV (reference sequence). This CDR3 contains 16 residues. V dropped 7 bases and J dropped 9 bases, with 27 bases sitting between them. In DNA form, the CDR3 reads TGTGCCAGCATTCCACTGCGGCTCGGGGACGGCCCCCAAGCTTTCTTT. This encodes CASIPLRLGDGPQAFF.

This chain uses TRBV15 with TRBJ2-3; D unclear. The V and J ends lost 4 bases and 5 bases respectively, with 10 bases between them. Per germline, CDR1 LNHNV and CDR2 YYDKDF (reference sequence). The CDR3 is 13 amino acids. CDR3 DNA: TGTGCCACCAGCAAGGGATTTCTAGATACGCAGTATTTT. Translation: CATSKGFLDTQYF.